This T cell receptor beta chain was identified in a study of Ad26.COV2.S vaccination and SARS-CoV-2 variants. Produced via immunoSEQ multiplex PCR; TCRdb's table is partial and in-frame only. The table lists around 320,000 clones, more than 70% of them singletons. The V end was cut by 3 bases, the J end by 7 bases, with 13 bases between. This CDR3 comprises 14 residues. Germline V lookup: CDR1 KGHSH, CDR2 LQKENI. Sample treatment: around 19 received Ad26.COV2.S at low or high dose, single or two shots; about 5 received placebo; per-sample allocation not given. Each sample was drawn 63 days after the first injection (of vaccine or placebo). To note about this clone: Within the sample, other DNA sequences also encode this same CDR3.

The V call is TRBV18, the J call TRBJ2-4, with D perhaps given as TRBD1 or TRBD2 (6 bases each). The receptor's source is a person aged 18-65 years who received the Ad26.COV2.S COVID-19 vaccine or a placebo. The sequencing here drew on peripheral blood, taken in a trial of Ad26.COV2.S vaccine versus placebo. CDR3 amino acids: CASSPIKGGNIQYF. CDR3 nucleotide sequence: TGTGCCAGCTCACCTATAAAAGGGGGGAACATTCAGTACTTC.